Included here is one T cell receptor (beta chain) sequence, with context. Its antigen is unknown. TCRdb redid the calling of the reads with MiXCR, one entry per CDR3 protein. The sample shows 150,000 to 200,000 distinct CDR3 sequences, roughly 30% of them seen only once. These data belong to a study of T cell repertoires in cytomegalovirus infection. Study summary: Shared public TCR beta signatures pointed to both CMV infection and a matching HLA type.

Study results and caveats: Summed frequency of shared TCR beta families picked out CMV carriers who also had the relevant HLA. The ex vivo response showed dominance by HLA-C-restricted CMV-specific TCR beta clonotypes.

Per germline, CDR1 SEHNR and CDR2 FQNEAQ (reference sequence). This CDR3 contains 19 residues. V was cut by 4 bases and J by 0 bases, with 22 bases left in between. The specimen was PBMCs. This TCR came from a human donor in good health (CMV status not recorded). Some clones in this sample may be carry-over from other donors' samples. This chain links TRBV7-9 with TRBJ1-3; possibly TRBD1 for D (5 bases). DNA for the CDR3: TGTGCCAGCAGCTCCACCCGTAAGCCTGGGGCCCTCTCTGGAAACACCATATATTTT. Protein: CASSSTRKPGALSGNTIYF.